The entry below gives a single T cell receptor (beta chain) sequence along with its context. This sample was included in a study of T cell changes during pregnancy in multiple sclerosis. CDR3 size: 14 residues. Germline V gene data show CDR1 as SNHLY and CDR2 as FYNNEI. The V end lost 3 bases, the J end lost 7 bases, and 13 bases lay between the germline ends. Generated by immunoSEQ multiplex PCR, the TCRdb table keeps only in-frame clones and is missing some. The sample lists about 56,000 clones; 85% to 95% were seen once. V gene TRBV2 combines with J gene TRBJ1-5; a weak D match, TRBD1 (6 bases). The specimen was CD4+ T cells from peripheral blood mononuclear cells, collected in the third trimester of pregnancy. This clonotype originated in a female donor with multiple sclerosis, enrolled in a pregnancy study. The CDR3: CASSDRTGKQPQHF. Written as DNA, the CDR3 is TGTGCCAGCAGTGATCGTACAGGGAAACAGCCCCAGCATTTT.